One sample yielded the 21 T cell receptor beta chains listed below, sequenced in a study of blood T cell repertoires in COVID-19. The repertoire was sequenced with immunoSEQ multiplex PCR; TCRdb's copy has only in-frame clones and lacks some. The table lists about 220,000 clones, about 84% of them singletons. Sequencing used peripheral blood. All receptors come from a human donor in a cohort sampled during active COVID-19.

V and J are TRBV6-5 and TRBJ2-1; 8 positions match TRBD1. V trimming: 0 bases; J trimming: 9 bases; junction bases outside the gene matches: 7. The CDR3 extends over 15 amino acids. The V gene's germline CDR1 is MNHEY and CDR2 SVGAGI. CDR3 nucleotides: TGTGCCAGCAGTTACTCCCAGGGGGCTTACGGTGAGCAGTTCTTC. Translation: CASSYSQGAYGEQFF.

This sequence joins TRBV13 and TRBJ1-4, with 7 positions matching TRBD1. The CDR3 loop spans 15 amino acids. The J segment lost 8 bases and the V segment lost 3 bases, leaving 9 bases of the junction unmatched. Germline CDR1 PRHDT, CDR2 FYEKMQ (reference sequence). The CDR3 protein is CASSFTGERVEKLFF. Written as DNA, the CDR3 is TGTGCCAGCAGCTTTACAGGGGAGCGTGTGGAAAAACTGTTTTTT.

The chain links TRBV6-5 to TRBJ1-5, with D uncertain. The CDR3 runs 13 residues. The V and J ends lost 6 bases and 0 bases respectively, with 6 bases between them. Germline lookup yields CDR1 MNHEY and CDR2 SVGAGI. The CDR3 coding sequence is TGTGCCAGCAGCCAGGTTAGCAATCAGCCCCAGCATTTT. This sequence encodes CASSQVSNQPQHF.

The chain uses TRBV18 and TRBJ2-3; TRBD1 matches at 8 bases. The trim removed 4 bases at V and 2 bases at J, leaving 11 bases unmatched. The germline V gene encodes CDR1 KGHSH and CDR2 LQKENI. This CDR3 region has 17 residues. This chain's CDR3 is CASSRRGPGTHTDTQYF. The CDR3 DNA reads TGTGCCAGCTCACGCAGGGGGCCCGGGACCCACACAGATACGCAGTATTTT.

CDR3 loop: CASSLDTSEAFF. CDR3 DNA sequence: TGTGCCAGCAGCTTAGACACCAGTGAAGCTTTCTTT. This rearrangement joins TRBV7-2 to TRBJ1-1; no firm D call. The CDR3 totals 12 residues. V gave up 1 base and J gave up 7 bases, with 7 bases separating them. Germline CDR1 and CDR2: SGHTA and FQGNSA. Supplemented by reference TRBV7-2 and TRBJ1-1, the full variable domain reads GAGVSQSPSNKVTEKGKDVELRCDPISGHTALYWYRQSLGQGLEFLIYFQGNSAPDKSGLPSDRFSAERTGGSVSTLTIQRTQQEDSAVYLCASSLDTSEAFFGQGTRLTVV.

Only a few counts were recorded for this clone. This chain uses TRBV10-3 with TRBJ2-2; tentatively, D is TRBD2 (6 bases). Per germline, CDR1 ENHRY and CDR2 SYGVKD. The CDR3 covers 16 residues. Trimming took off 10 bases at V and 1 base at J, with 19 bases between the two ends. The chain's CDR3 is CATYNTGTLNTGELFF. CDR3 nucleotide sequence: TGTGCCACCTACAACACGGGGACTCTGAACACCGGGGAGCTGTTTTTT.

This sequence joins TRBV11-2 and TRBJ2-1; tentatively, D is TRBD2 (5 bases). The germline V gene has CDR1 SGHAT and CDR2 FQNNGV. The CDR3 runs to 13 residues. Trimming took 4 bases from V and 9 from J, leaving 13 bases between them. This CDR3 reads CASSSRMAGEQFF. In nucleotides, the CDR3 is TGTGCCAGCAGCTCGCGGATGGCGGGTGAGCAGTTCTTC.

CDR3 nucleotide sequence: TGTGCCAGTAGTACCTCCCTTCTGGGGCGGACGAATCAGCCCCAGCATTTT. It is translated as CASSTSLLGRTNQPQHF. J is TRBJ1-5 and V is TRBV19; a possible D gene is TRBD1 (5 bases). The CDR3 is made up of 17 amino acids. CDR1 LNHDA and CDR2 SQIVND come from the germline V gene (reference sequence). With 4 bases removed from V and 4 bases from J, the gap between germline ends came to 20 bases.

This clone was observed a handful of times. The chain combines TRBV7-2 with TRBJ1-1; D perhaps matches TRBD1 (6 bases). Germline-derived CDR1 and CDR2 are SGHTA and FQGNSA. The CDR3 runs to 14 residues. The V end was cut by 7 bases, the J end by 0 bases, with 12 bases between. The CDR3 protein is CASNNRAVNTEAFF. In DNA form, the CDR3 reads TGTGCCAGCAACAACAGGGCGGTGAACACTGAAGCTTTCTTT.

The rearrangement joins TRBV2 to TRBJ2-7; D perhaps matches TRBD1 (6 bases). Germline V gene data show CDR1 as SNHLY and CDR2 as FYNNEI. This CDR3 has 13 residues. The germline V and J ends were trimmed by 6 bases and 3 bases, with 12 bases remaining between them. The CDR3 loop is CASSYRVSYEQYF. The CDR3 nucleotides read TGTGCCAGCAGCTACAGGGTAAGCTACGAGCAGTACTTC. Full variable domain (missing parts from reference TRBV2 and TRBJ2-7): EPEVTQTPSHQVTQMGQEVILRCVPISNHLYFYWYRQILGQKVEFLVSFYNNEISEKSEIFDDQFSVERPDGSNFTLKIRSTKLEDSAMYFCASSYRVSYEQYFGPGTRLTVT.

The genes are TRBV6-2 or TRBV6-3 and TRBJ2-7; TRBD2 aligns across 11 bases. The CDR3 consists of 16 residues. J gave up 1 base and V 5 bases, and 7 bases lay outside the gene matches. Germline V gene lookup returns CDR1 MNHEY and CDR2 SVGEGT. This chain's CDR3 is CASSITSGGLSYEQYF. CDR3 nucleotides: TGTGCCAGCAGTATAACTAGCGGGGGACTATCCTACGAGCAGTACTTC.

The chain joins TRBV7-3 to TRBJ1-4, with D unclear. Trimming removed 2 bases from V and 8 bases from J, with 21 bases in between. CDR1 and CDR2 (germline): SGHTA, FQGTGA. The CDR3 is 17 residues long. As DNA, the CDR3 is TGTGCCAGCAGCTTAGCTGGCAGAGGAACTTTTGGGGAAAAACTGTTTTTT. Amino acids: CASSLAGRGTFGEKLFF.

This clone was seen only a few times. V is TRBV27 and J is TRBJ1-2; perhaps TRBD1 as D (5 bases). V lost 0 bases and J 4 bases, leaving 9 bases between the germline ends. Germline V CDR1 and CDR2: MNHEY, SMNVEV (reference sequence). This CDR3 contains 14 residues. CDR3 residues: CASSLSGQGYGYTF. CDR3 sequence (DNA): TGTGCCAGCAGTTTATCAGGGCAGGGCTATGGCTACACCTTC.

Only a few counts were recorded for this clone. V is TRBV25-1 and J is TRBJ1-1, with 8 bases fitting TRBD1. The CDR3 loop spans 18 amino acids. Losses at the gene ends were 1 base for V and 6 bases for J; bases not matched to a gene: 16. Germline loops: CDR1 MGHDK, CDR2 SYGVNS. In DNA form, the CDR3 reads TGTGCCAGCAGTGAATTAGGGGACCATGACAGGGGAGAATCTGAAGCTTTCTTT. Residues: CASSELGDHDRGESEAFF. The variable domain in full, completed from reference TRBV25-1 and TRBJ1-1, reads EADIYQTPRYLVIGTGKKITLECSQTMGHDKMYWYQQDPGMELHLIHYSYGVNSTEKGDLSSESTVSRIRTEHFPLTLESARPSHTSQYLCASSELGDHDRGESEAFFGQGTRLTVV.

This clone was recorded a few times. The chain is built from TRBV15 and TRBJ2-3; 11 nucleotides align to TRBD2. The germline CDR1 and CDR2 sequences are LNHNV and YYDKDF (reference sequence). This CDR3 has 17 residues. V dropped 3 bases and J dropped 2; count of bases not matched to a gene: 7. CDR3 nucleotides: TGTGCCACCAGCAGGCGGCGGACTAGCGGGCTCACAGATACGCAGTATTTT. This encodes CATSRRRTSGLTDTQYF. The full variable domain, rest sourced from reference TRBV15 and TRBJ2-3, is DAMVIQNPRYQVTQFGKPVTLSCSQTLNHNVMYWYQQKSSQAPKLLFHYYDKDFNNEADTPDNFQSRRPNTSFCFLDIRSPGLGDTAMYLCATSRRRTSGLTDTQYFGPGTRLTVL.

Only one count was recorded for this clone. The genes are TRBV6-2 or TRBV6-3 and TRBJ2-1; 7 bases agree with TRBD1. Germline V gives CDR1 MNHEY, CDR2 SVGEGT. This CDR3 is 16 amino acids long. V dropped 0 bases and J dropped 6; count of bases not matched to a gene: 8. As DNA, the CDR3 is TGTGCCAGCAGTTACTCGATTGACAGGGTCCCCAATGAGCAGTTCTTC. Its protein product is CASSYSIDRVPNEQFF.

This chain uses TRBV5-4 with TRBJ1-5, with TRBD1 matching over 9 bases. J was trimmed by 6 bases and V by 4 bases; bases with no gene match: 8. The germline CDR1 and CDR2 sequences are SGHNT and YYREEE (reference sequence). The CDR3 runs to 15 residues. The CDR3 protein is CASSMDGTGFQPQHF. DNA of the CDR3: TGTGCCAGCAGCATGGACGGGACAGGGTTTCAGCCCCAGCATTTT.

V usage is TRBV5-1 and J usage is TRBJ2-2, with 13 bases fitting TRBD2. This CDR3 has 17 residues. V shed 1 base, J shed 3 bases, and the junction held 3 bases outside the gene matches. The germline CDR1 and CDR2 sequences are SGHRS and YFSETQ. The CDR3 sequence is CASSLTSGRADTGELFF. Written as DNA, the CDR3 is TGCGCCAGCAGCTTGACTAGCGGGAGGGCAGACACCGGGGAGCTGTTTTTT.

The chain employs TRBV7-8 and TRBJ2-1, with D perhaps matching TRBD2 (5 bases). Germline V gives CDR1 SGHVS, CDR2 FQNEAQ. This CDR3 is built from 16 residues. The V gene lost 2 bases and the J gene lost 0 bases, with 11 bases spanning the gap. The CDR3 region has the DNA TGTGCCAGCAGCTTATATGGCGGGCGCTCCTACAATGAGCAGTTCTTC. Amino acid sequence: CASSLYGGRSYNEQFF.

This chain joins TRBV27 and TRBJ1-3; D gene uncertain. The CDR3 is 15 residues long. The V and J ends lost 5 bases and 2 bases respectively, with 13 bases between them. The V gene's germline CDR1 is MNHEY and CDR2 SMNVEV (reference sequence). The CDR3 region is CASSTFRGAGNTIYF. CDR3 bases: TGTGCCAGCAGTACTTTCCGGGGAGCTGGAAACACCATATATTTT.

The chain combines TRBV5-6 with TRBJ2-5, with D uncertain. The ends were cut back, 1 base at V and 5 bases at J, with 3 bases in the middle. This CDR3 spans 11 amino acids. Germline CDR1 reads SGHDT; CDR2 reads YYEEEE. Written as DNA, the CDR3 is TGTGCCAGCAGCTTGCTCGAGACCCAGTACTTC. Its protein product is CASSLLETQYF.